The sample holds a few counts of the clone carrying this T cell receptor (beta chain). Its antigen remains unknown. The data derive from a study of T cells after yellow fever vaccination. Turning to the study itself: Where fractions had low cell numbers, libraries were prepared from them with the SMART-Seq v4 Ultra Low Input RNA kit.

Template switching with 5'RACE generated the TCR cDNA and added a universal primer site and UMIs. TCRdb re-analysed the 5' RACE reads in MiXCR, keeping a single row per CDR3 protein. This sample has about 500,000 distinct CDR3 sequences; about 17% occur once, and the top ten carry roughly a sixth. Study results and caveats: Post-booster repertoires contained most primary-vaccination clones again (roughly 96% CD4, 88% CD8).

The V gene's germline CDR1 is SGHAT and CDR2 FQDESV (reference sequence). Trimming took 6 bases from V and 3 from J; bases not matched to a gene: 8. The CDR3 sequence is 14 residues long. V and J are TRBV11-1 and TRBJ2-7; 7 bases align to TRBD1. The sequences come from PBMCs, collected 5 to 6 days after the first yellow fever vaccination. This receptor was obtained from a young man who received the YFV17D yellow fever vaccine. CDR3 bases: TGTGCCAGCAGACCCAGGGACAGTAGCTACGAGCAGTACTTC. It yields the protein CASRPRDSSYEQYF.